This T cell receptor (beta chain) was captured by sequencing in a study of blood T cell repertoires in COVID-19. Study in general: PBMCs, B-cell-depleted T cells, or T cells were the source of the cDNA or gDNA that made up the material.

The J segment lost 6 bases and the V segment lost 4 bases, leaving 8 bases of the junction unmatched. The germline CDR1 and CDR2 sequences are SQVTM and ANQGSEA. The CDR3 runs 15 residues. Per the authors' pipeline: Using reference gene primer amplification, nucleated cell counts were estimated. Method: immunoSEQ multiplex PCR; TCRdb's copy keeps in-frame clones and lacks some. D and trimming were read from the DNA, whereas the V and J calls and clone size are those reported in that table. The sample lists fewer than 250,000 clones; 70% to 90% were seen once. This receptor was identified in a man aged 25 to 45 with acute or convalescent COVID-19. This chain connects TRBV29-1 to TRBJ2-2, with TRBD2 matching over 10 bases. The sample was peripheral blood. The CDR3 reads CSVGLAGEIAGELFF. The CDR3 nucleotides are TGCAGCGTTGGGCTAGCGGGAGAAATCGCCGGGGAGCTGTTTTTT.